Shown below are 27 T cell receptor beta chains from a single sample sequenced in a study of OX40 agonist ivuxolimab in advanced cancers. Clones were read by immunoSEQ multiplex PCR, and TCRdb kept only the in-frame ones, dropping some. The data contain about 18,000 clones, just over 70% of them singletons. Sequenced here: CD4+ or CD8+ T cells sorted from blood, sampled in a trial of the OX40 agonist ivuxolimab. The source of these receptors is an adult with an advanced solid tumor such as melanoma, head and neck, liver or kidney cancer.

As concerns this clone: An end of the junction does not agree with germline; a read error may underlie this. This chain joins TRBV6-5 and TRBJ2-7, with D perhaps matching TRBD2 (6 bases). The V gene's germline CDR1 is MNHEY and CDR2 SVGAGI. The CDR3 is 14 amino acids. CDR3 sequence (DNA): TGTGCCACCCGGAGGGAGTCTAGCGCCTACAAGCAGTACTTC. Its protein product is CATRRESSAYKQYF.

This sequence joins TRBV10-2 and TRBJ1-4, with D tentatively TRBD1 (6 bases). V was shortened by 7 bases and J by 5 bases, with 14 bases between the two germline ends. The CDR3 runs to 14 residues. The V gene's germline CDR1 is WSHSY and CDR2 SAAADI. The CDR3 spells CASKEDSQNEKLFF. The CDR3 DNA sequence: TGCGCCAGCAAAGAGGACAGCCAAAATGAAAAACTGTTTTTT.

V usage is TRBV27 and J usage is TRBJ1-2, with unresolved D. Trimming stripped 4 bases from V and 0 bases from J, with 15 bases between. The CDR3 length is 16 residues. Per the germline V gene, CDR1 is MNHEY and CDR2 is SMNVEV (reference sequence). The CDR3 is CASSSLQISPNYGYTF. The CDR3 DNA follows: TGTGCCAGCAGTTCGTTACAGATCTCCCCTAACTATGGCTACACCTTC.

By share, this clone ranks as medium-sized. The CDR3 here is CASSVQGVLETQYF. CDR3 bases: TGTGCCAGCAGTGTCCAGGGGGTTCTGGAGACCCAGTACTTC. The J gene is TRBJ2-5, the V gene TRBV6-1; the match to TRBD1 covers 7 bases. The V segment lost 4 bases and the J segment 5 bases; nucleotides outside the gene matches: 7. This CDR3 region has 14 residues. Germline V CDR1 and CDR2: MNHNS, SASEGT.

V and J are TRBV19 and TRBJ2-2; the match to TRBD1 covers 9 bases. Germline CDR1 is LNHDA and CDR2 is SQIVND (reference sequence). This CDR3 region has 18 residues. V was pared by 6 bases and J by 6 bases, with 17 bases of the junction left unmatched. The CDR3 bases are TGTGCCAGTAGATCCTCGGCTTGGGACAGGGATAATTCCGGGGAGCTGTTTTTT. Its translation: CASRSSAWDRDNSGELFF.

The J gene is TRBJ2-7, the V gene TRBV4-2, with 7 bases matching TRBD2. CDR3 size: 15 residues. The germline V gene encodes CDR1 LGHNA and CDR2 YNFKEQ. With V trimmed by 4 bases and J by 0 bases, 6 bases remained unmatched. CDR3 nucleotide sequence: TGTGCCAGCAGCCTGGCGGGCGGGAGCTCCTACGAGCAGTACTTC. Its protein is CASSLAGGSSYEQYF.

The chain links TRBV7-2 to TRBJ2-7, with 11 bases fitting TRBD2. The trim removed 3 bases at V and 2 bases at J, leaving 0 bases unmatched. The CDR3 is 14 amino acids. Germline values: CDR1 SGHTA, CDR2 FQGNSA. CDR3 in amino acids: CASSFSGRAYEQYF. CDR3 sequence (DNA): TGTGCCAGCAGCTTTAGCGGGAGGGCCTACGAGCAGTACTTC. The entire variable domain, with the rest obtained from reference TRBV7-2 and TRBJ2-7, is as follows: GAGVSQSPSNKVTEKGKDVELRCDPISGHTALYWYRQSLGQGLEFLIYFQGNSAPDKSGLPSDRFSAERTGGSVSTLTIQRTQQEDSAVYLCASSFSGRAYEQYFGPGTRLTVT.

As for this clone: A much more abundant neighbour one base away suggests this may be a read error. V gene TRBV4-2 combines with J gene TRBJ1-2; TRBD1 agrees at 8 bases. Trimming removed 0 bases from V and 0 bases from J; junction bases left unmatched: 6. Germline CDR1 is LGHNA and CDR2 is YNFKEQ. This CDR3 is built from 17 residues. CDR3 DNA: TGTGCCAGCAGCCAAGATCGGACAGGGCCAGCTAACTATGGCTACACCTTC. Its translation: CASSQDRTGPANYGYTF.

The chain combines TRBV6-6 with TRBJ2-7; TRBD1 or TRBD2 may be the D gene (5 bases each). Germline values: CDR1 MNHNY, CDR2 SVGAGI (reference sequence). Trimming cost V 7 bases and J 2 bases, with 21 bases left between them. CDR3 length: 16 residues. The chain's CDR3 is CASTSPGTTKAYEQYF. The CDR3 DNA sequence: TGTGCCAGCACCAGCCCCGGGACCACGAAAGCCTACGAGCAGTACTTC.

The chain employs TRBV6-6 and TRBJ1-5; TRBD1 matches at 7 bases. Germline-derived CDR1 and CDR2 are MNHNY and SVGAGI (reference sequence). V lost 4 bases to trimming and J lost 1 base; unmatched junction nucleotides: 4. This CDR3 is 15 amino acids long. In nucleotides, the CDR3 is TGTGCCAGCAGTTGGCAGGGGGGGAGCAATCAGCCCCAGCATTTT. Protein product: CASSWQGGSNQPQHF.

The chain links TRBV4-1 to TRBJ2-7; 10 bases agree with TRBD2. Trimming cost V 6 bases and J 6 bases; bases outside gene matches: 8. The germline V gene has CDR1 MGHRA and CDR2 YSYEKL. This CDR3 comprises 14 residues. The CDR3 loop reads CASSFLGLASEQYF. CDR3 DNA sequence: TGCGCCAGCAGTTTCCTGGGACTAGCGAGCGAGCAGTACTTC.

The CDR3 region is CASSVAGGSYNEQFF. The DNA of the CDR3 is TGTGCCAGCAGCGTAGCAGGGGGATCCTACAATGAGCAGTTCTTC. This chain joins TRBV9 and TRBJ2-1, with 7 bases that match TRBD1. CDR3 size: 15 residues. CDR1 is SGDLS, CDR2 YYNGEE, per germline. J was trimmed by 1 base and V by 0 bases; bases with no gene match: 1.

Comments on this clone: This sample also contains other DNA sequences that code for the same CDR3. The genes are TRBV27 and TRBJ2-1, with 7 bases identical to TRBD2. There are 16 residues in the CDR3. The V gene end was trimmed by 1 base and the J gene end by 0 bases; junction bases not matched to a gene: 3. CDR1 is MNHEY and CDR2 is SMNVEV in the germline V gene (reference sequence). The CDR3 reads CASSLWAGASYNEQFF. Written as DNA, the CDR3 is TGTGCCAGCAGTTTATGGGCGGGAGCCTCCTACAATGAGCAGTTCTTC.

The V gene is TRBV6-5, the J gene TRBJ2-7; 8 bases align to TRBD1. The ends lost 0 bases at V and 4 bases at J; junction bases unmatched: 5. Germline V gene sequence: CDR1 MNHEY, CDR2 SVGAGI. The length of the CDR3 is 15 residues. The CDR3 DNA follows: TGTGCCAGCAGTTACTCGATGGACAGGGAGTACGAGCAGTACTTC. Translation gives CASSYSMDREYEQYF.

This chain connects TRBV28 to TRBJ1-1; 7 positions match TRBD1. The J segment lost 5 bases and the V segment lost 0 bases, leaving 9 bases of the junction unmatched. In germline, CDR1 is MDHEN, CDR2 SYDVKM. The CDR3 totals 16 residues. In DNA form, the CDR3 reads TGTGCCAGCAGTTTATGGGGGGCAGGGGGAGAGACTGAAGCTTTCTTT. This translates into CASSLWGAGGETEAFF.

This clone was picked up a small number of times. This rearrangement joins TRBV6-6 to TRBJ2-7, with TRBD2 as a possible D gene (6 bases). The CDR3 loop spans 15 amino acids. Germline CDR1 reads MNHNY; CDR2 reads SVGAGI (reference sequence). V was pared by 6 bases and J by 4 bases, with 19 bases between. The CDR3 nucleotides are TGTGCCAGCAGCCGGGACTTTCCCCCGGAGTACGAGCAGTACTTC. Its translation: CASSRDFPPEYEQYF.

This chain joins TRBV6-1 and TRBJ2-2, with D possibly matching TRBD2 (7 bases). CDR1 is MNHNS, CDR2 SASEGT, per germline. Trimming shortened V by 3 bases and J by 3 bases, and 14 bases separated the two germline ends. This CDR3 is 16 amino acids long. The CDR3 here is CASSDMGGPYTGELFF. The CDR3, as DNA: TGTGCCAGCAGTGATATGGGGGGGCCTTACACCGGGGAGCTGTTTTTT.

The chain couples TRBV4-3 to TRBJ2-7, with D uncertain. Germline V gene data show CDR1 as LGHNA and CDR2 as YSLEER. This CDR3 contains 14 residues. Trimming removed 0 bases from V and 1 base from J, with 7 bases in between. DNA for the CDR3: TGCGCCAGCAGCCAAGATGGGCTATCCTACGAGCAGTACTTC. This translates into CASSQDGLSYEQYF.

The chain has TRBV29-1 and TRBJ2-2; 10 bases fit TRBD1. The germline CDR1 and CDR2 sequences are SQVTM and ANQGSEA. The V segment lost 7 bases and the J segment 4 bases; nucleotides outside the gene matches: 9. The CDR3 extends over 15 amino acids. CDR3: CSAGSGQGSTGELFF. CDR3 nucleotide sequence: TGCAGCGCCGGTTCGGGACAGGGGAGCACCGGGGAGCTGTTTTTT.

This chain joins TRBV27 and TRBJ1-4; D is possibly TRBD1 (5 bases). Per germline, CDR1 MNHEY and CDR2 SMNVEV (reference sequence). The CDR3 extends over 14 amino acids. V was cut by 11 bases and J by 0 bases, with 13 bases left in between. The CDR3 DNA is TGTGCCTCCAGGGTAGGCGCAACTAATGAAAAACTGTTTTTT. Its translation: CASRVGATNEKLFF.

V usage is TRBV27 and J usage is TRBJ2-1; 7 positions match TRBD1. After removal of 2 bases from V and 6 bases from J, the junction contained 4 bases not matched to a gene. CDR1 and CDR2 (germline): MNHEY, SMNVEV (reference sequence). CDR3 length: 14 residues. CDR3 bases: TGTGCCAGCAGTTTACTTGAGGGGGCCAATGAGCAGTTCTTC. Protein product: CASSLLEGANEQFF.

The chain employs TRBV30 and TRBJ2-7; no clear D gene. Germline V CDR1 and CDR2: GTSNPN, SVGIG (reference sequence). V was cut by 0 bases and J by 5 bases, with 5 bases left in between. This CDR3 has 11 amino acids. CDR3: CAWSVSDEQYF. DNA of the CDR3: TGTGCCTGGAGTGTCTCGGACGAGCAGTACTTC.

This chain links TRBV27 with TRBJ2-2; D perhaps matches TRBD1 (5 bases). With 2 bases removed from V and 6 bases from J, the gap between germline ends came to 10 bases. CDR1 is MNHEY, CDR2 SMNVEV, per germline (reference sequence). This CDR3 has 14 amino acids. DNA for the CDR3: TGTGCCAGCAGTTTACAGGGTCCCCCCGGGGAGCTGTTTTTT. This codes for CASSLQGPPGELFF.

CDR3 in DNA: TGTGCCAGTAGTACCTTACTAGCGGGAGGGTACAATGAGCAGTTCTTC. It specifies CASSTLLAGGYNEQFF. J is TRBJ2-1 and V is TRBV19, with 13 bases aligning to TRBD2. CDR1 is LNHDA and CDR2 is SQIVND in the germline V gene (reference sequence). The V and J ends lost 4 bases and 4 bases, in that order; junction bases with no gene match: 4. This CDR3 spans 16 amino acids.

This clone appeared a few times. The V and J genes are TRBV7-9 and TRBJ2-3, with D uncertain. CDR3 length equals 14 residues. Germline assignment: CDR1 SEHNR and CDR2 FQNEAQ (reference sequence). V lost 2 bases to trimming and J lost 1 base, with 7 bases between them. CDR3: CASSLLGGTDTQYF. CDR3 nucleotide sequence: TGTGCCAGCAGCTTACTTGGGGGCACAGATACGCAGTATTTT.

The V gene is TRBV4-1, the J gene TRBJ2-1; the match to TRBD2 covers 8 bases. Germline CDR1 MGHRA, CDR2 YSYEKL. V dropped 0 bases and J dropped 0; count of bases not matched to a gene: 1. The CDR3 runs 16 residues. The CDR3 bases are TGCGCCAGCAGCCAAGACACTAGCGGCTCCTACAATGAGCAGTTCTTC. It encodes CASSQDTSGSYNEQFF.

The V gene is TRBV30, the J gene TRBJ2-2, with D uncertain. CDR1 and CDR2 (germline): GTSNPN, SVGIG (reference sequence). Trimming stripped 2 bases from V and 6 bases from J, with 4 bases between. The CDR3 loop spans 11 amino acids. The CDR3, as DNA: TGTGCCTGGAGTTTGGCCGGGGAGCTGTTTTTT. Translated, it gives CAWSLAGELFF.